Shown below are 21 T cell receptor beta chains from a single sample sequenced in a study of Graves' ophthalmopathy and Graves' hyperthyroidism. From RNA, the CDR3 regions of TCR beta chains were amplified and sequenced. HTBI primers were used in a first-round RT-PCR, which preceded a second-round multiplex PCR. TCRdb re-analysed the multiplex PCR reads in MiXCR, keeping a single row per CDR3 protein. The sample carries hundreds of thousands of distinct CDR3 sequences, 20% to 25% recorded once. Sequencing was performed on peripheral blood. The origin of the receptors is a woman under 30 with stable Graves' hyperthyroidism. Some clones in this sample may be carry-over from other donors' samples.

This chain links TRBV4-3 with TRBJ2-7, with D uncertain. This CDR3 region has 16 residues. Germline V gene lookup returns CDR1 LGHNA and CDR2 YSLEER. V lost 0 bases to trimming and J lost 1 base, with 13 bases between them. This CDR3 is CASSQDEAGASYEQYF. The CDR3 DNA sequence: TGCGCCAGCAGCCAAGATGAGGCAGGTGCTTCCTACGAGCAGTACTTC.

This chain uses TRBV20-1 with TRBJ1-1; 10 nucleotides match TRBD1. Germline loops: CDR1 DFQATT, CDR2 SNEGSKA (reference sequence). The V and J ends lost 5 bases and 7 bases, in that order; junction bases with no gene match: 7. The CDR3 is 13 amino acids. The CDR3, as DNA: TGCAGTGCTCGGGACAGGGGTATTGGTGAAGCTTTCTTT. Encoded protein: CSARDRGIGEAFF.

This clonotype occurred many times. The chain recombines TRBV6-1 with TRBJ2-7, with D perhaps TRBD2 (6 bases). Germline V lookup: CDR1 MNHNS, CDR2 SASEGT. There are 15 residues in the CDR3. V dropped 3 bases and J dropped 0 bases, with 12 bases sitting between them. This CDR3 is CASSDQGLGSYEQYF. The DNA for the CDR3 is TGTGCCAGCAGTGATCAGGGACTGGGCTCCTACGAGCAGTACTTC.

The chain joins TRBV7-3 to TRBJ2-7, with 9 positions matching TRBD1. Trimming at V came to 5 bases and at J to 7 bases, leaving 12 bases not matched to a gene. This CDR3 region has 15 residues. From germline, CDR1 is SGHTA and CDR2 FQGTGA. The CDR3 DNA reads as TGTGCCAGCAGCGGACAGGGGCGGGGGCCAAATGAGCAGTACTTC. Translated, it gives CASSGQGRGPNEQYF.

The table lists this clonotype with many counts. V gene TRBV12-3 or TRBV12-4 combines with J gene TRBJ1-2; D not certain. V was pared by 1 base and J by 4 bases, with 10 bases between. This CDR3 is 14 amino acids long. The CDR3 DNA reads TGTGCCAGCAGTTTAGGTCCCGAGGCCTATGGCTACACCTTC. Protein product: CASSLGPEAYGYTF.

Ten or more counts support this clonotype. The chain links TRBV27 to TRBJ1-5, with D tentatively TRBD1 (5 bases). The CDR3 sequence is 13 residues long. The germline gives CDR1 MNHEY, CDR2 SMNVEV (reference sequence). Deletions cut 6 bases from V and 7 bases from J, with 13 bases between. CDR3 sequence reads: CASRTGSGQPQHF. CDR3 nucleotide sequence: TGTGCCAGCAGAACAGGATCGGGCCAGCCCCAGCATTTT.

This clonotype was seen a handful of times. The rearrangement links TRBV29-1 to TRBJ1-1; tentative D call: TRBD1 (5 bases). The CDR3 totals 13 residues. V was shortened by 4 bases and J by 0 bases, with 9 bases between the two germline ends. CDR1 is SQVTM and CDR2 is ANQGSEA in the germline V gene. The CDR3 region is CSVVGHLNTEAFF. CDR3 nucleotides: TGCAGCGTTGTAGGACACCTGAACACTGAAGCTTTCTTT.

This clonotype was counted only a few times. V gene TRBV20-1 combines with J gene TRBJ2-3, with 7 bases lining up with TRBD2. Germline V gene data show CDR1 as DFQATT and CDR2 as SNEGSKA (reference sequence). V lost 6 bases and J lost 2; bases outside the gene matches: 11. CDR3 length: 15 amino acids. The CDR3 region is CSATGTGGLTDTQYF. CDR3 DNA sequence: TGCAGTGCAACAGGCACGGGGGGACTCACAGATACGCAGTATTTT.

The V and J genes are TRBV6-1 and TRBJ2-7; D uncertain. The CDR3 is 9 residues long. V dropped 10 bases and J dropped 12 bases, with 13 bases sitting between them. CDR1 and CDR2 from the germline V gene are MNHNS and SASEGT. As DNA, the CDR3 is TGTGCCACCGGTTGGGATGCGTACTTC. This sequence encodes CATGWDAYF.

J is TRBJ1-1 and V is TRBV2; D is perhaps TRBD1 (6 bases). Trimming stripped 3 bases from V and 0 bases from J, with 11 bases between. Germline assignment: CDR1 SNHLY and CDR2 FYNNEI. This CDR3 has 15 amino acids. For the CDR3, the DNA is TGTGCCAGCAGTGAGGACAGCGGGATGAACACTGAAGCTTTCTTT. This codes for CASSEDSGMNTEAFF. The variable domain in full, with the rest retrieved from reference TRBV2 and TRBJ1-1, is EPEVTQTPSHQVTQMGQEVILRCVPISNHLYFYWYRQILGQKVEFLVSFYNNEISEKSEIFDDQFSVERPDGSNFTLKIRSTKLEDSAMYFCASSEDSGMNTEAFFGQGTRLTVV.

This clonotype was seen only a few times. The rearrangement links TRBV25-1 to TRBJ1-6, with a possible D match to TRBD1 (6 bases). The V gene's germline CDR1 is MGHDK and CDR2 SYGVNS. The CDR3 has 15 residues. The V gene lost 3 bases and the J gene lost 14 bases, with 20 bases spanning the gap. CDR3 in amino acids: CASSDPGASISTLHF. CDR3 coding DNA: TGTGCCAGCAGTGATCCAGGGGCTTCCATTTCGACCCTCCACTTT.

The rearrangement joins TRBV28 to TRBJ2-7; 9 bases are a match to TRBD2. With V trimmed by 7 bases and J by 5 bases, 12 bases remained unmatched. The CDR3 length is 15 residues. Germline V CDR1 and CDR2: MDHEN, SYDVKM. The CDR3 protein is CASTTQGLASNEQYF. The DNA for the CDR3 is TGTGCCAGCACCACTCAAGGACTAGCGAGCAACGAGCAGTACTTC.

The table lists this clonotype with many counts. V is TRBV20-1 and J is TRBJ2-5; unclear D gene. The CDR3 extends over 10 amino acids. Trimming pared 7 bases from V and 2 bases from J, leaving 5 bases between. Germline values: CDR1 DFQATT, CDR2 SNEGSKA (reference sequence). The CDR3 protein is CSVGQETQYF. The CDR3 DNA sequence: TGCAGTGTTGGTCAAGAGACCCAGTACTTC.

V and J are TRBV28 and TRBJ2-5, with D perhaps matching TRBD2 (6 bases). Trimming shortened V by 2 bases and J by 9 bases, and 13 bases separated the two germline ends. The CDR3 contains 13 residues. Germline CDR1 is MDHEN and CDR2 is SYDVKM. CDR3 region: CASSLAGAGSQYF. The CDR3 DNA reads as TGTGCCAGCAGTTTAGCGGGCGCGGGGTCCCAGTACTTC.

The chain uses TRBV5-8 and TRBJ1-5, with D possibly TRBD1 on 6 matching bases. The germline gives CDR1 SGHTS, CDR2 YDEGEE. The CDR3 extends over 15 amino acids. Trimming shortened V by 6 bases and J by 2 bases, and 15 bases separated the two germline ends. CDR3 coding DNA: TGTGCCAGCAACCCACAGGGACACTGCAATCAGCCCCAGCATTTT. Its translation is CASNPQGHCNQPQHF.

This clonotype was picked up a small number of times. CDR3 sequence (DNA): TGTGCCAGCAGCGGGGGACGAGACACCGGGGAGCTGTTTTTT. It yields the protein CASSGGRDTGELFF. The rearrangement uses TRBV28 and TRBJ2-2; D is possibly TRBD2 (6 bases). V lost 6 bases to trimming and J lost 3 bases, with 11 bases between them. The CDR3 runs 14 residues. CDR1 is MDHEN and CDR2 is SYDVKM in the germline V gene.

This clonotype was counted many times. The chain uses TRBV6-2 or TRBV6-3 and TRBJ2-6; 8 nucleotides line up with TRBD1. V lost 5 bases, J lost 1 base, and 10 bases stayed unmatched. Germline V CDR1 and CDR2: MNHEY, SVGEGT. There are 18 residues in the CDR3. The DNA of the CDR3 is TGTGCCAGCAGTAGGACAGGGAGGTTTATTTCTGGGGCCAACGTCCTGACTTTC. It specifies CASSRTGRFISGANVLTF.

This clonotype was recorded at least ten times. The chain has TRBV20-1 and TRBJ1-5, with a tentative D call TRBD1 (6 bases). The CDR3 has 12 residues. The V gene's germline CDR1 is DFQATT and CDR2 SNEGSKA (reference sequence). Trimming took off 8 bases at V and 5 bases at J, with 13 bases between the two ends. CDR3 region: CSTVQGDQPQHF. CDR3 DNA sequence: TGCAGTACTGTACAGGGAGATCAGCCCCAGCATTTT.

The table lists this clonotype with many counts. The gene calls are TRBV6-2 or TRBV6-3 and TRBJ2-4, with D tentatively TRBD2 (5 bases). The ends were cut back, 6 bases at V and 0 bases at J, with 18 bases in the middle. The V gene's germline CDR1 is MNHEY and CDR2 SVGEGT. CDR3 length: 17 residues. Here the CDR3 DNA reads TGTGCCAGCAGAACCTTGGCGGGCGGTGTAGCCAAAAACATTCAGTACTTC. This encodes CASRTLAGGVAKNIQYF.

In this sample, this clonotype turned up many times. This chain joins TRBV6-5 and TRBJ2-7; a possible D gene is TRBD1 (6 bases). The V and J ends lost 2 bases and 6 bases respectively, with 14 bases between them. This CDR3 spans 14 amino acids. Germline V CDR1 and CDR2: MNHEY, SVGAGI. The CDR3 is CASSYTTGSGEQYF. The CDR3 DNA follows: TGTGCCAGCAGTTACACGACAGGTTCCGGCGAGCAGTACTTC.

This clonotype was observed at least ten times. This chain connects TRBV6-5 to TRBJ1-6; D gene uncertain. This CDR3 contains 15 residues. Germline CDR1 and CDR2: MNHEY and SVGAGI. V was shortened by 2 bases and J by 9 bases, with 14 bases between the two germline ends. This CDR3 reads CASSYGRTVGSPLHF. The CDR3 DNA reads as TGTGCCAGCAGTTACGGACGCACCGTGGGTTCACCCCTCCACTTT.